This T cell receptor beta chain was retrieved from a study of blood T cell repertoires in COVID-19. Study background: From the United States, Italy and Spain came samples of acute and convalescent COVID-19.

Symptom resolution, clearance, or two negative PCRs marked the recovered donors of Cohort 3. How the authors handled the data: Amplification with reference gene primers provided the estimates of nucleated cell counts. The protocol was immunoSEQ multiplex PCR, while the TCRdb copy is restricted to in-frame clones and leaves out a portion. V and J calls and clone size are given by that table; D and trimming were obtained from the DNA. This sample has hundreds of thousands of clones; around 87% occur once, and the top ten carry around 1.6%. CDR1 and CDR2 from the germline V gene are SGHKS and YYEKEE (reference sequence). V was shortened by 0 bases and J by 2 bases, with 14 bases between the two germline ends. The CDR3 is made up of 16 amino acids.

The sample comprised PBMCs or T cells enriched from blood (not recorded which). The sequence was obtained from a woman aged 45-59 years who had recovered from COVID-19. The chain uses TRBV5-5 and TRBJ2-5; weak D call: TRBD2 (6 bases). The CDR3 reads CASSLDLGGKQETQYF. In nucleotides, the CDR3 is TGTGCCAGCAGCTTGGATCTTGGGGGGAAACAAGAGACCCAGTACTTC.